One sample yielded the 25 T cell receptor beta chains listed below, sequenced in a study of T cells in Graves' hyperthyroidism and ophthalmopathy. It was RNA transcripts that yielded the amplified TCR beta CDR3 regions. Using the HTBI primer set, a first-round RT-PCR was run on the TCR CDR3. TCRdb fed the multiplex PCR reads into MiXCR, producing one record per CDR3 protein. The sample includes roughly 500,000 distinct CDR3 sequences, 40% to 50% of them seen just once. Sequencing used peripheral blood or thyroid tissue (not recorded which). The source of these receptors is an adult woman with Graves' disease, either hyperthyroidism or ophthalmopathy (not recorded which).

CDR3 bases: TGTGCCAGTAGTCTGGAGCCCCAGCCCCAGCATTTT. This encodes CASSLEPQPQHF. V and J are TRBV19 and TRBJ1-5; no definite D call. V shed 5 bases and J shed 7 bases, with 9 bases lying between them. Germline assignment: CDR1 LNHDA and CDR2 SQIVND (reference sequence). The length of the CDR3 is 12 residues. Complete variable domain (other parts from reference TRBV19 and TRBJ1-5): DGGITQSPKYLFRKEGQNVTLSCEQNLNHDAMYWYRQDPGQGLRLIYYSQIVNDFQKGDIAEGYSVSREKKESFPLTVTSAQKNPTAFYLCASSLEPQPQHFGDGTRLSIL.

This clonotype was seen ten or more times. The V and J genes are TRBV7-9 and TRBJ2-2; D ambiguous. The V gene's germline CDR1 is SEHNR and CDR2 FQNEAQ (reference sequence). The CDR3 sequence is 14 residues long. Trimming stripped 6 bases from V and 0 bases from J, with 8 bases between. The CDR3 protein is CASRGDPNTGELFF. The CDR3, as DNA: TGTGCCAGCAGAGGAGATCCGAACACCGGGGAGCTGTTTTTT.

The rearrangement joins TRBV9 to TRBJ1-5; D might be TRBD1 (5 bases). V dropped 5 bases and J dropped 7 bases, with 19 bases sitting between them. The CDR3 is made up of 15 amino acids. Germline V gene data show CDR1 as SGDLS and CDR2 as YYNGEE. CDR3 sequence: CASSKVGTQGQPQHF. The DNA of the CDR3 is TGTGCCAGCAGTAAAGTGGGGACCCAAGGCCAGCCCCAGCATTTT.

The J gene is TRBJ2-5, the V gene TRBV13, with 10 nucleotides matching TRBD1. V gave up 3 bases and J gave up 4 bases; unmatched junction bases: 11. This CDR3 contains 17 residues. In germline, CDR1 is PRHDT, CDR2 FYEKMQ (reference sequence). For the CDR3, the DNA is TGTGCCAGCAGCTTTGACAGGGGGCTTGGGGCGCGAGAGACCCAGTACTTC. Amino acid sequence: CASSFDRGLGARETQYF.

The gene calls are TRBV7-9 and TRBJ1-5; D uncertain. The CDR3 is 13 amino acids. V dropped 6 bases and J dropped 6 bases, with 12 bases sitting between them. In germline, CDR1 is SEHNR, CDR2 FQNEAQ (reference sequence). In DNA, the CDR3 is TGTGCCAGCAGTCAAGGGTTAGGTCAGCCCCAGCATTTT. This codes for CASSQGLGQPQHF.

On this clonotype itself: A much larger clone lies one base from this, so it may be a read error. CDR3 in DNA: TGTGCCTGCAGCTTAGCGGTCGGCAGGCAAGAGACCCAGTACTTC. Its translation: CACSLAVGRQETQYF. This chain uses TRBV11-1 with TRBJ2-5; perhaps TRBD2 as D (6 bases). The CDR3 spans 15 residues. CDR1 SGHAT and CDR2 FQDESV come from the germline V gene (reference sequence).

This sequence joins TRBV15 and TRBJ1-5; 8 bases align to TRBD1. The CDR3 extends over 17 amino acids. J gave up 0 bases and V 3 bases, and 7 bases lay outside the gene matches. The V gene's germline CDR1 is LNHNV and CDR2 YYDKDF (reference sequence). CDR3 sequence: CATSSGTGLNSNQPQHF. CDR3 sequence (DNA): TGTGCCACCAGCAGCGGGACAGGCCTTAATAGCAATCAGCCCCAGCATTTT.

In this sample, this clonotype turned up many times. One end of the junction varies from germline; a read error may be responsible. This chain links TRBV20-1 with TRBJ2-5; D might be TRBD1 or TRBD2, each matching 5 bases. CDR1 is DFQATT, CDR2 SNEGSKA, per germline (reference sequence). The length of the CDR3 is 13 residues. Here the CDR3 DNA reads TGCAGCGCTACGGGACGCAGCCAAGAGACCCAGTACTTC. Its translation is CSATGRSQETQYF.

There are many counts of this clonotype. CDR3 region: CATSRVRNTGANVLTF. The CDR3 nucleotides read TGTGCCACCAGCAGAGTTCGGAATACTGGGGCCAACGTCCTGACTTTC. The chain combines TRBV15 with TRBJ2-6, with D uncertain. The V end lost 1 base, the J end lost 2 bases, and 9 bases lay between the germline ends. This CDR3 contains 16 residues. CDR1 and CDR2 from the germline V gene are LNHNV and YYDKDF (reference sequence).

This clonotype came up many times. The rearrangement joins TRBV4-1 to TRBJ1-6; D is uncertain. The germline V and J ends were trimmed by 5 bases and 8 bases, with 13 bases remaining between them. From germline, CDR1 is MGHRA and CDR2 YSYEKL. There are 14 residues in the CDR3. CDR3 sequence: CASSVRSDDSPLHF. CDR3 sequence (DNA): TGCGCCAGCAGCGTCAGATCTGACGATTCACCCCTCCACTTT.

This clonotype has ten or more counts. The chain couples TRBV14 to TRBJ1-6, with no clear D. This CDR3 is 14 amino acids long. Germline V gives CDR1 SGHDN, CDR2 FVKESK. Trimming pared 7 bases from V and 2 bases from J, leaving 9 bases between. CDR3 in DNA: TGTGCCAGCAAAGGAGGGACCTATAATTCACCCCTCCACTTT. Residues: CASKGGTYNSPLHF.

The J gene is TRBJ1-2, the V gene TRBV10-3; D gene ambiguous. CDR3 size: 15 residues. Looked up from germline, CDR1 is ENHRY and CDR2 is SYGVKD. The V end lost 5 bases, the J end lost 4 bases, and 17 bases lay between the germline ends. The CDR3 loop is CAISLYGERGYGYTF. For the CDR3, the DNA is TGTGCCATCAGTCTCTACGGGGAGAGAGGCTATGGCTACACCTTC.

The rearrangement joins TRBV12-3 or TRBV12-4 to TRBJ1-2; no definite D call. The CDR3 extends over 12 amino acids. V lost 5 bases to trimming and J lost 4 bases, with 8 bases between them. Here the CDR3 reads CASSEATYGYTF. The CDR3 nucleotides are TGTGCCAGCAGTGAGGCGACCTATGGCTACACCTTC.

V usage is TRBV10-3 and J usage is TRBJ2-5; D uncertain. This CDR3 has 12 residues. The ends were cut back, 2 bases at V and 7 bases at J, with 8 bases in the middle. The germline V gene encodes CDR1 ENHRY and CDR2 SYGVKD. The CDR3 loop reads CAISELWGTQYF. The CDR3 DNA follows: TGTGCCATCAGTGAGCTGTGGGGGACCCAGTACTTC.

This clonotype showed up just a few times. Since a much larger clone is just one base distant, this may be a read error. The rearrangement uses TRBV20-1 and TRBJ2-5; the D is unclear. This CDR3 region has 12 residues. Germline values: CDR1 DFQATT, CDR2 SNEGSKA (reference sequence). The CDR3 bases are TGCAGTGCCAGAGAGCCGGAAGAGGCCCAGTACTTC. It yields the protein CSAREPEEAQYF.

This clonotype has a count of ten or more. This chain uses TRBV27 with TRBJ1-5, with a tentative D call TRBD1 (5 bases). Between the trimmed V and J ends, which lost 2 bases and 0 bases, there was a span of 8 bases. The germline CDR1 and CDR2 sequences are MNHEY and SMNVEV (reference sequence). This CDR3 has 15 amino acids. The CDR3 loop reads CASSLRGRSNQPQHF. The CDR3 region has the DNA TGTGCCAGCAGTTTAAGGGGCCGTAGCAATCAGCCCCAGCATTTT.

Many counts were recorded for this clonotype. The rearrangement joins TRBV6-4 to TRBJ2-7, with unresolved D. Per the germline V gene, CDR1 is MRHNA and CDR2 is SNTAGT. Trimming took 0 bases from V and 1 from J, leaving 10 bases between them. The CDR3 sequence is 15 residues long. In DNA form, the CDR3 reads TGTGCCAGCAGTGACTCGCTAAAGCCTTCCTACGAGCAGTACTTC. It specifies CASSDSLKPSYEQYF.

V and J are TRBV9 and TRBJ1-2; maybe TRBD1 (5 bases). The CDR3 runs 16 residues. CDR1 is SGDLS, CDR2 YYNGEE, per germline. Deletions cut 2 bases from V and 5 bases from J, with 19 bases between. The CDR3 sequence: CASSVSPLTELYGYTF. The CDR3 DNA follows: TGTGCCAGCAGCGTTAGTCCCTTGACAGAATTGTATGGCTACACCTTC.

This rearrangement joins TRBV7-2 to TRBJ2-4, with 14 bases lining up with TRBD2. The CDR3 length is 17 residues. The germline gives CDR1 SGHTA, CDR2 FQGNSA. V shed 5 bases and J 6 bases; nucleotides not matched to a gene: 9. The CDR3 nucleotides are TGTGCCAGCAGCCATGGGGGACTAGCGGGAGATAGAAACATTCAGTACTTC. Its protein product is CASSHGGLAGDRNIQYF.

As concerns this clonotype: This CDR3 is missing its conserved last phenylalanine or tryptophan, likely due to a read error. The limits of the CDR3 on the DNA are not certain, so only TCRdb's listed CDR3 is given. The chain combines TRBV15 with TRBJ2-1; the table's D call of TRBD1 was not tested on the DNA. Termini included, the CDR3 measures 11 amino acids. Germline CDR1 is LNHNV and CDR2 is YYDKDF (reference sequence). This CDR3 is CATSRIAGQGS.

This clonotype has just a few counts. V usage is TRBV19 and J usage is TRBJ2-5; a possible D gene is TRBD1 (6 bases). Germline V gives CDR1 LNHDA, CDR2 SQIVND (reference sequence). With 3 bases removed from V and 5 bases from J, the gap between germline ends came to 10 bases. The CDR3 loop spans 13 amino acids. The chain's CDR3 is CASSIQGQETQYF. CDR3 DNA: TGTGCCAGTAGTATTCAGGGGCAGGAGACCCAGTACTTC.

J is TRBJ1-3 and V is TRBV5-1; no firm D call. There are 14 residues in the CDR3. Trimming took off 1 base at V and 5 bases at J, with 10 bases between the two ends. Germline assignment: CDR1 SGHRS and CDR2 YFSETQ. The CDR3 spells CASSLYGSRNTIYF. In nucleotides, the CDR3 is TGCGCCAGCAGCTTGTATGGTTCCAGAAACACCATATATTTT.

Ten or more counts support this clonotype. The chain uses TRBV12-3 or TRBV12-4 and TRBJ2-2; 7 bases are a match to TRBD2. V lost 7 bases and J lost 0; bases outside the gene matches: 2. The length of the CDR3 is 14 residues. In DNA, the CDR3 is TGTGCCAGCACGACTAGCCCGAACACCGGGGAGCTGTTTTTT. Amino acids: CASTTSPNTGELFF.

This clonotype was counted many times. The chain recombines TRBV6-5 with TRBJ1-1; no definite D call. The V gene lost 0 bases and the J gene lost 4 bases, with 12 bases spanning the gap. The CDR3 is 15 amino acids. Germline lookup yields CDR1 MNHEY and CDR2 SVGAGI. CDR3 sequence: CASSYSRELTTEAFF. In DNA, the CDR3 is TGTGCCAGCAGTTACTCGAGGGAACTCACCACTGAAGCTTTCTTT.

In its sample, this clonotype was seen many times. The V and J genes are TRBV7-2 and TRBJ1-1; D is unresolved. Germline V gene data show CDR1 as SGHTA and CDR2 as FQGNSA. V was shortened by 1 base and J by 8 bases, with 14 bases between the two germline ends. The CDR3 consists of 14 residues. This chain's CDR3 is CASSLDPVPKEAFF. The CDR3 DNA sequence: TGTGCCAGCAGCTTAGATCCGGTTCCAAAAGAAGCTTTCTTT.